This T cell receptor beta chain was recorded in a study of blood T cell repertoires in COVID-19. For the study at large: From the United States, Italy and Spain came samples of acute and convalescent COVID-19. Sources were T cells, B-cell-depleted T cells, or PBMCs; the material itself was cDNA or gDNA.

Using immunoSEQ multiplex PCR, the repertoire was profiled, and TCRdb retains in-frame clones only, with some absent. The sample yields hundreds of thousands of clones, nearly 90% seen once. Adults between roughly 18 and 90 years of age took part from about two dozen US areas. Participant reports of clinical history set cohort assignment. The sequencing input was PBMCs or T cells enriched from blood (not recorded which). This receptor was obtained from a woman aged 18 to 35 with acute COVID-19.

The CDR3 protein is CASSDGTGGPYEQYF. The DNA for the CDR3 is TGTGCCAGCAGTGATGGGACAGGGGGCCCCTACGAGCAGTACTTC. This chain joins TRBV2 and TRBJ2-7, with TRBD1 matching 12 bases. From germline, CDR1 is SNHLY and CDR2 FYNNEI. V gave up 3 bases and J gave up 2 bases; unmatched junction bases: 2. The CDR3 is 15 amino acids.